This TCR beta chain appears in the sequencing data of a study of blood T cell repertoires in COVID-19 (dated by TCRdb to 2020 to 2022). About the full investigation: Collaborator samples came from the United States, Italy and Spain and covered acute and convalescent phases of COVID-19. The prospective study material was composed of cDNA or gDNA derived from T cells, B-cell-depleted T cells, or PBMCs. Subjects who had been exposed to COVID-19, were actively infected with it, or had recovered from it provided the deeply sampled blood TCRbeta repertoires that made up the dataset. The repertoires were made available in a free public database intended to serve as a resource for research on the immune response to SARS-CoV-2. Samples came from the ongoing ImmuneRACE study (first 160 participants) plus 1,254 subjects from 6 global collaborators. Sample metadata almost always included a de-identified subject ID, COVID-19 status, age in years and sex. HLA class I and class II types, where available, came from metadata supplied by the sample provider rather than from assay-based typing.

The immunoSEQ Assay, a bias-controlled multiplex PCR, was used to amplify TCRbeta CDR3 regions from genomic DNA. From the authors' description of their analysis: Nucleated cell counts per sample were estimated from amplification of reference gene primers within the assay. To quantify the absolute abundance of each unique TCRbeta CDR3 rearrangement, sequence reads were collapsed and filtered. For each sample, productive Simpson clonality was calculated as the square root of Simpson's diversity index over productive rearrangements. TCRdb took over this immuneACCESS table, retaining in-frame rearrangements with V and J assigned. Such tables are incomplete; in checked studies, under half of the missing clones stem from an unresolved V gene, and the remainder is unexplained. V and J calls and clone size come straight from that table; D and trimming were deduced from the DNA. This sample gives under 95,000 clones in total; about nine tenths of them show up just once. The top ten clonotypes cover roughly 4.5% of the sample.

V is reduced by 0 bases and J by 4 bases, leaving a spacing of 11 bases between them. Taken from cysteine to phenylalanine, the CDR3 has 15 residues. Just the 45-base CDR3 DNA is kept, in frame starting at base 1. Taken from the germline V gene, the CDR1 and CDR2 loops are MNHEY and SVGEGT. What the study reported, not specific to this receptor: Clinical and demographic metadata were provided uncurated, with the amount varying by source and participant.

In the case of this clone: There is no known antigen for this receptor. There are no base qualities to consult, and no much larger clone falls within one base.

The collaborating institutions used their own protocols to collect whole blood in K2EDTA tubes. For TCRbeta analysis, collaborator samples were shipped as frozen whole blood, as isolated PBMCs, or as DNA extracted from either sample type. Material for sequencing was peripheral blood. The sequence links TRBV6-2 or TRBV6-3 to TRBJ2-3; a weak D assignment points to TRBD2 (5 bases agree). The TCR was taken from a woman aged 80 or older with acute or convalescent COVID-19. The DNA sequence is as follows: TGTGCCAGCAGTTACTCGGGAGTTGGACCAGATACGCAGTATTTT. It is translated as CASSYSGVGPDTQYF.